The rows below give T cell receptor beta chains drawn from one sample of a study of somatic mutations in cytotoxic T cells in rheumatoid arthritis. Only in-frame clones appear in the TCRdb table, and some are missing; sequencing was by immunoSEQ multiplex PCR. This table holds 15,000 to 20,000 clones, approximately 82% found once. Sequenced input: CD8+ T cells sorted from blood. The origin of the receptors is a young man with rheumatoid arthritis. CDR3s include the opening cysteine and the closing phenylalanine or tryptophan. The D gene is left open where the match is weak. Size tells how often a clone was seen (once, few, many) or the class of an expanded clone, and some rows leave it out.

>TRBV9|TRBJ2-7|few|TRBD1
CASSSPSGQGFYEQYF
TGTGCCAGCAGCTCCCCTTCGGGACAGGGATTCTACGAGCAGTACTTC
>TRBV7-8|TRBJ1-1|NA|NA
CASSLGGGNTEAFF
TGTGCCAGCAGCTTAGGGGGTGGGAACACTGAAGCTTTCTTT
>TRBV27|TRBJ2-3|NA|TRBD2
CASSLFSAGGLDTQYF
TGTGCCAGCAGTTTATTTAGCGCGGGGGGATTGGATACGCAGTATTTT
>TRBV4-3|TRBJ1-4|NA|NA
CASSQGLYEKLFF
TGCGCCAGCAGCCAAGGGCTATATGAAAAACTGTTTTTT
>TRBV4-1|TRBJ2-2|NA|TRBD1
CASSIRDRGPHTGELFF
TGCGCCAGCAGCATCCGGGACAGGGGGCCGCACACCGGGGAGCTGTTTTTT
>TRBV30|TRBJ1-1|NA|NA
CALEGPEAFF
TGTGCCTTGGAGGGCCCCGAAGCTTTCTTT
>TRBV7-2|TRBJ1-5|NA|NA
CASSRISNQPQHF
TGTGCCAGCAGCCGAATTAGCAATCAGCCCCAGCATTTT
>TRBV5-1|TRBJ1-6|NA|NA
CASSLGGATVYNSPLHF
TGCGCCAGCAGCCTTGGGGGGGCGACCGTCTATAATTCACCCCTCCACTTT
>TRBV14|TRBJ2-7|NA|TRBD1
CASSQPGQGVYEQYF
TGTGCCAGCAGCCAACCGGGACAGGGGGTCTACGAGCAGTACTTC
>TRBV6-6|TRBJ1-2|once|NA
CASREEVNYGYTF
TGTGCCAGCAGGGAGGAGGTAAACTATGGCTACACCTTC
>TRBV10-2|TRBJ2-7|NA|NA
CASTLSGVPHEQYF
TGCGCCAGCACCCTCTCGGGAGTCCCCCACGAGCAGTACTTC
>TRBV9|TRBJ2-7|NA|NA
CASSAGRDHSYEQYF
TGTGCCAGCAGCGCCGGCCGGGACCACTCCTACGAGCAGTACTTC
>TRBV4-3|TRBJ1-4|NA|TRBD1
CASSQFRGPLEKLFF
TGCGCCAGCAGCCAATTCAGGGGGCCCCTTGAAAAACTGTTTTTT
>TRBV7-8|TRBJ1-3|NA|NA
CASSLVGGGISGNTIYF
TGTGCCAGCAGCTTAGTTGGGGGGGGCATCTCTGGAAACACCATATATTTT
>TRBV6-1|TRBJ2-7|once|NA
CASSEIYGQSSYEQYF
TGTGCCAGCAGTGAAATCTATGGACAGAGCTCCTACGAGCAGTACTTC
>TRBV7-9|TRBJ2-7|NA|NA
CASSLANEQYF
TGTGCCAGCAGCTTAGCGAACGAGCAGTACTTC
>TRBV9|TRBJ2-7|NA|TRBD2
CASSAGLAGYEQYF
TGTGCCAGCAGCGCCGGACTAGCGGGGTACGAGCAGTACTTC
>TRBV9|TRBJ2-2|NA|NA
CASSSDGRRNTGELFF
TGTGCCAGCAGCTCAGACGGCAGAAGAAACACCGGGGAGCTGTTTTTT
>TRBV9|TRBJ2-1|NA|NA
CASSVGVTGALNNEQFF
TGTGCCAGCAGCGTAGGTGTAACAGGTGCCTTGAACAATGAGCAGTTCTTC
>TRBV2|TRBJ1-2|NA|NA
CASSEGERHGYTF
TGTGCCAGCAGTGAAGGGGAAAGGCATGGCTACACCTTC
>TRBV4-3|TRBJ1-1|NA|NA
CASSQDRGAKNTEAFF
TGCGCCAGCAGCCAAGATAGGGGGGCAAAGAACACTGAAGCTTTCTTT
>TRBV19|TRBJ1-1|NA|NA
CASSITGNTEAFF
TGTGCCAGTAGTATCACAGGGAACACTGAAGCTTTCTTT
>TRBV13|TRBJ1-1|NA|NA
CATDFTMNTEAFF
TGTGCCACCGATTTCACCATGAACACTGAAGCTTTCTTT
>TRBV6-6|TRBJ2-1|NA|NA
CASSHAGDNEQFF
TGTGCCAGCAGCCACGCTGGAGACAATGAGCAGTTCTTC
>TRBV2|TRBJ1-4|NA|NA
CASSVATNEKLFF
TGTGCCAGCAGTGTAGCTACTAATGAAAAACTGTTTTTT
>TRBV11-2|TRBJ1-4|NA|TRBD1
CASSLGLGQDIEKLFF
TGTGCCAGCAGCTTAGGGTTGGGACAGGATATCGAAAAACTGTTTTTT
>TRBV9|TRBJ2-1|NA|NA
CASSVAQTNEQFF
TGTGCCAGCAGCGTAGCACAGACAAATGAGCAGTTCTTC
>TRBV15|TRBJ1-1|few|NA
CATSRGRLNTEAFF
TGTGCCACCAGCAGGGGCAGACTGAACACTGAAGCTTTCTTT
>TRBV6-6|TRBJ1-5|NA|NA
CASIDKALGNQPQHF
TGTGCCAGCATTGACAAGGCCCTGGGGAATCAGCCCCAGCATTTT
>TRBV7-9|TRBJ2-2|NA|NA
CASSREQGVTGELFF
TGTGCCAGCAGTCGCGAGCAGGGAGTCACCGGGGAGCTGTTTTTT
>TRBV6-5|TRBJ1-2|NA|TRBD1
CASSPPGGGGYGYTF
TGTGCCAGCAGTCCTCCAGGGGGGGGAGGCTATGGCTACACCTTC
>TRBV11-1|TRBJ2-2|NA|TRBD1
CASSSGTENTGELFF
TGTGCCAGCAGCTCCGGGACAGAAAACACCGGGGAGCTGTTTTTT
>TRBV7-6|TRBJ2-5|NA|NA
CASSSLGTVQETQYF
TGTGCCAGCAGCTCTCTTGGGACGGTTCAAGAGACCCAGTACTTC
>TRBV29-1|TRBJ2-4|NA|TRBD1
CSVGGTGHKNIQYF
TGCAGCGTTGGCGGGACAGGCCACAAAAACATTCAGTACTTC
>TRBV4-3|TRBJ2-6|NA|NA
CASSQESGSGANVLTF
TGCGCCAGCAGCCAAGAGAGCGGCTCTGGGGCCAACGTCCTGACTTTC
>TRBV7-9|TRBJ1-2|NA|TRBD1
CASSRYGTVNYGYTF
TGTGCCAGCAGCCGTTATGGGACAGTGAACTATGGCTACACCTTC
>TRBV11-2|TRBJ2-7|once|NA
CASSLIGQGYEQYF
TGTGCCAGCAGCTTAATCGGGCAGGGTTACGAGCAGTACTTC
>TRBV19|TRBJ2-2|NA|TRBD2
CASSGLAGNGELFF
TGTGCCAGTAGCGGACTAGCGGGGAATGGGGAGCTGTTTTTT
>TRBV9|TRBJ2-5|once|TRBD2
CASSRGLAGGPQETQYF
TGTGCCAGCAGCCGCGGACTAGCGGGGGGTCCCCAAGAGACCCAGTACTTC
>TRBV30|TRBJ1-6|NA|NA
CAWSSSGVGSPLHF
TGTGCCTGGAGTAGTAGTGGGGTCGGTTCACCCCTCCACTTT
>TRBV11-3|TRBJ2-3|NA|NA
CASSFRGSDTQYF
TGTGCCAGCAGCTTCCGGGGGTCAGATACGCAGTATTTT
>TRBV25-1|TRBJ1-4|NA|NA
CASSARERVRGRGEKLFF
TGTGCCAGCAGTGCGAGGGAAAGGGTGAGGGGCCGGGGTGAAAAACTGTTTTTT
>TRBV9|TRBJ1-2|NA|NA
CASSVWQGNGYGYTF
TGTGCCAGCAGCGTATGGCAGGGGAATGGCTATGGCTACACCTTC
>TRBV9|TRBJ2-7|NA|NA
CASSVSAGPLYEQYF
TGTGCCAGCAGCGTATCGGCAGGGCCACTTTACGAGCAGTACTTC
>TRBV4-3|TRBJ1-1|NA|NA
CASSQDLEVAGAFF
TGCGCCAGCAGCCAAGATCTAGAGGTCGCGGGAGCTTTCTTT
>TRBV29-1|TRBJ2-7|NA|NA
CSVEVSGEESYEQYF
TGCAGCGTTGAAGTATCAGGGGAGGAGTCCTACGAGCAGTACTTC
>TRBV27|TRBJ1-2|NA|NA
CASSLLPGSNSNYGYTF
TGTGCCAGCAGTTTACTCCCGGGATCAAATTCCAACTATGGCTACACCTTC
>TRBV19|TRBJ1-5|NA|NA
CATSAGTKHF
TGTGCCACCTCCGCAGGGACAAAGCATTTT
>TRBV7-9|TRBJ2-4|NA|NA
CASSSYRQTAKNIQYF
TGTGCCAGCAGCTCCTACCGACAGACAGCCAAAAACATTCAGTACTTC
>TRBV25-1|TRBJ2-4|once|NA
CASTTGTGDVNIQYF
TGTGCCAGCACGACAGGGACGGGAGATGTAAACATTCAGTACTTC
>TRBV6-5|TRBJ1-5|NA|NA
CASSYTNRVANQPQHF
TGTGCCAGCAGTTACACGAACAGGGTAGCCAATCAGCCCCAGCATTTT
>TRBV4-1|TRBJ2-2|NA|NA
CASSQVIMGAGTGELFF
TGCGCCAGCAGCCAAGTTATTATGGGGGCGGGGACCGGGGAGCTGTTTTTT
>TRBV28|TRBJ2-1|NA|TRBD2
CASSFPPPVAGAHSSYNEQFF
TGTGCCAGCAGTTTCCCCCCTCCGGTAGCGGGGGCCCACAGCTCCTACAATGAGCAGTTCTTC
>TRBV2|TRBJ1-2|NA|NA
CASSETPADLNYGYTF
TGTGCCAGCAGTGAAACCCCAGCCGACCTTAACTATGGCTACACCTTC
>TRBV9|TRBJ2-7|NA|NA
CASSPTGAPNGQYF
TGTGCCAGCAGTCCCACCGGCGCTCCAAACGGGCAGTACTTC
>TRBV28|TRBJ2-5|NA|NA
CASSLSGSEYF
TGTGCCAGCAGTTTATCCGGGTCGGAGTACTTC
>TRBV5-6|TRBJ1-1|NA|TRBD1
CASSEVGQGAAEAFF
TGTGCCAGCAGCGAGGTGGGACAGGGGGCGGCTGAAGCTTTCTTT